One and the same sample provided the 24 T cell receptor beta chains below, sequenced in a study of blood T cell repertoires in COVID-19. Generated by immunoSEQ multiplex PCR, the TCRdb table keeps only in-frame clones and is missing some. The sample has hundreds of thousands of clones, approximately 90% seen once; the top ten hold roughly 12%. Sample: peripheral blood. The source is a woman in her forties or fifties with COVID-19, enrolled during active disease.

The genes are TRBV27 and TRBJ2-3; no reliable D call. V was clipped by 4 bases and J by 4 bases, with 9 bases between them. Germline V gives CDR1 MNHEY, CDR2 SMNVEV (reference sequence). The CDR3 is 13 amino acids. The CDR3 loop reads CASSSTGSDTQYF. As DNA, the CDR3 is TGTGCCAGCAGTTCGACTGGATCAGATACGCAGTATTTT.

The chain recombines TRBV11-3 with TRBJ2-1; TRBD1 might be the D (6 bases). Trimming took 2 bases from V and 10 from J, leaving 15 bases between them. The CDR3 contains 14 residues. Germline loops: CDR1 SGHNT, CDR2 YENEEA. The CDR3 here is CASSLRDTGTEQFF. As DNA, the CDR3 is TGTGCCAGCAGCTTAAGAGACACCGGGACAGAGCAGTTCTTC.

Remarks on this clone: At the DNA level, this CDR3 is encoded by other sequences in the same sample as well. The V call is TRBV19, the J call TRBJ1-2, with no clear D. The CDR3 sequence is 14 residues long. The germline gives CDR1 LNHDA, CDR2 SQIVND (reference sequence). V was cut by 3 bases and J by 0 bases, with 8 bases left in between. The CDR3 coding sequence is TGTGCCAGTAGTATTGGCGGAGCTAACTATGGCTACACCTTC. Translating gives CASSIGGANYGYTF.

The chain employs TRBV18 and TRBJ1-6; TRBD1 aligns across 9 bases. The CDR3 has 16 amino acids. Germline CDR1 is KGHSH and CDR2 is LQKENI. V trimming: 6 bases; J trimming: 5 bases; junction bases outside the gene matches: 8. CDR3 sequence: CASSQGQGLHNSPLHF. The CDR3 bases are TGTGCCAGCTCCCAGGGACAGGGACTTCATAATTCACCCCTCCACTTT.

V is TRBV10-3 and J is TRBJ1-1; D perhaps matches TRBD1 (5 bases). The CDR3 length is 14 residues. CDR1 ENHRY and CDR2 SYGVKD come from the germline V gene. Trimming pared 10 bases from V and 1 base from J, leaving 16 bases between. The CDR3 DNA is TGTGCCACTTCCAGCCAGGGATCGAACACTGAAGCTTTCTTT. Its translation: CATSSQGSNTEAFF.

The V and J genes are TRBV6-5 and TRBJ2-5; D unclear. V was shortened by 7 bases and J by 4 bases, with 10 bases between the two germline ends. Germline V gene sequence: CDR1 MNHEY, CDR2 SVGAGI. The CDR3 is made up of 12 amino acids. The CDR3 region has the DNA TGTGCCAGCAAGCCTAGAGGAGAGACCCAGTACTTC. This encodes CASKPRGETQYF.

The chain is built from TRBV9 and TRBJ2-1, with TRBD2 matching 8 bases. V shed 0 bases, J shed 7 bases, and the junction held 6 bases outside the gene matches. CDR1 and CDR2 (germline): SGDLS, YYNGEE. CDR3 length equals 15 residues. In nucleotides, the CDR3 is TGTGCCAGCAGCGTAGCGGGGGGGAGGGGGAATGAGCAGTTCTTC. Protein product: CASSVAGGRGNEQFF.

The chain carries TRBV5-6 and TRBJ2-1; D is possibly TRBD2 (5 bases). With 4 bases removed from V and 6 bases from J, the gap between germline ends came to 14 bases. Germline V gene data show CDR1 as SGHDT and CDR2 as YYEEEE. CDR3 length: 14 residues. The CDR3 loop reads CASSELSDLNEQFF. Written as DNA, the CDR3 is TGTGCCAGCAGCGAGCTTAGCGATCTCAATGAGCAGTTCTTC.

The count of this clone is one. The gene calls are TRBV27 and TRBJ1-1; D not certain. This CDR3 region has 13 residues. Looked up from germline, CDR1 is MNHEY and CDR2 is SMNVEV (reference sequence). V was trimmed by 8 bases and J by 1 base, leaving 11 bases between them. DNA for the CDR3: TGTGCCAGCGGCCTCAGCGAGAACACTGAAGCTTTCTTT. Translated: CASGLSENTEAFF.

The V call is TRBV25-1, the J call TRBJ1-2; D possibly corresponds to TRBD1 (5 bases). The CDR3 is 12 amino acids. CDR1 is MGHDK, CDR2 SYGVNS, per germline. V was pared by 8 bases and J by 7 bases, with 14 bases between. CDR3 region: CASGWPQGGYTF. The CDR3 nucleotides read TGTGCCAGCGGGTGGCCCCAGGGTGGCTACACCTTC.

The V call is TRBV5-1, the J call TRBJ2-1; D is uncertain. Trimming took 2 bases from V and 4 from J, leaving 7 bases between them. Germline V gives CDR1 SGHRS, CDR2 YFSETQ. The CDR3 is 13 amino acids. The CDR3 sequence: CASSFDKYNEQFF. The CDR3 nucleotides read TGCGCCAGCAGCTTTGACAAATACAATGAGCAGTTCTTC. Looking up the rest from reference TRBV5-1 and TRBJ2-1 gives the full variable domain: KAGVTQTPRYLIKTRGQQVTLSCSPISGHRSVSWYQQTPGQGLQFLFEYFSETQRNKGNFPGRFSGRQFSNSRSEMNVSTLELGDSALYLCASSFDKYNEQFFGPGTRLTVL.

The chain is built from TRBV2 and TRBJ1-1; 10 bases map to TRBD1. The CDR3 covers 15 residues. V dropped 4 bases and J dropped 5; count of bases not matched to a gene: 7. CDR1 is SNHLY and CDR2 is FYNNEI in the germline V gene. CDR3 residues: CASSASTGGGTEAFF. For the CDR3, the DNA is TGTGCCAGCAGTGCCTCGACAGGGGGCGGGACTGAAGCTTTCTTT.

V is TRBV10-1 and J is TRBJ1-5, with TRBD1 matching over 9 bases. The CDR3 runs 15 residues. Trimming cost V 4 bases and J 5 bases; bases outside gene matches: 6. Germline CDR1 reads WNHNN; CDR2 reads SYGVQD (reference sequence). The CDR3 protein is CASSADRGRDQPQHF. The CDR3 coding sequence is TGCGCCAGCAGTGCGGACAGGGGAAGGGATCAGCCCCAGCATTTT.

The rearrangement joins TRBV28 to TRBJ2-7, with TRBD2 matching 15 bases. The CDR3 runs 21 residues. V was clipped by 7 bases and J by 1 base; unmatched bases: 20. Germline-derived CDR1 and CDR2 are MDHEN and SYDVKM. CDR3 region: CASTLSTPGLAGGSSSYEQYF. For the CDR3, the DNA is TGTGCCAGCACCCTTTCGACTCCGGGACTAGCGGGGGGCTCCTCTTCCTACGAGCAGTACTTC.

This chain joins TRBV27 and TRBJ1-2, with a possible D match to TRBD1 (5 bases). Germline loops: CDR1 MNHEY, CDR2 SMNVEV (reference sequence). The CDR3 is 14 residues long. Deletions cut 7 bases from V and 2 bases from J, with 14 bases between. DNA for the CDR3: TGTGCCAGCACCATGACGGGGGGGAACTATGGCTACACCTTC. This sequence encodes CASTMTGGNYGYTF.

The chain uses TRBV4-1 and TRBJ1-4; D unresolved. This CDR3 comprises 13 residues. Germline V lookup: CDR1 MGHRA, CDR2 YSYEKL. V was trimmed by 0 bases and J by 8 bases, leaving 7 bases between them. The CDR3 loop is CASSQDSREKLFF. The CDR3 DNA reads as TGCGCCAGCAGCCAAGACTCTCGGGAAAAACTGTTTTTT.

CDR3 nucleotide sequence: TGTGCCAGCAGTGGGGGGGATGCCCCTAGCACAGATACGCAGTATTTT. This codes for CASSGGDAPSTDTQYF. The chain combines TRBV2 with TRBJ2-3; TRBD2 is a possible D gene (6 bases). Trimming removed 4 bases at V and 0 bases at J, with 14 bases between. Germline CDR1 reads SNHLY; CDR2 reads FYNNEI. CDR3 length: 16 amino acids.

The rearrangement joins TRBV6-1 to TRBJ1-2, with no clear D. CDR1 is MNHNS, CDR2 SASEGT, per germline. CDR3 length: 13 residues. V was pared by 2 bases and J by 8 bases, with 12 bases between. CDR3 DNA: TGTGCCAGCAGTGAATTGGCGAGGGTCGGCTACACCTTC. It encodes CASSELARVGYTF.

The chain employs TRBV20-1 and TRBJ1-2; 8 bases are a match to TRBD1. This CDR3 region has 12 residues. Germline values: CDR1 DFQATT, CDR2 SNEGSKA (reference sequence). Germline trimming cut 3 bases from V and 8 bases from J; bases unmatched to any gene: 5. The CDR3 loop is CSASDGQGGYTF. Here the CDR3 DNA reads TGCAGTGCTAGTGACGGACAGGGCGGCTACACCTTC.

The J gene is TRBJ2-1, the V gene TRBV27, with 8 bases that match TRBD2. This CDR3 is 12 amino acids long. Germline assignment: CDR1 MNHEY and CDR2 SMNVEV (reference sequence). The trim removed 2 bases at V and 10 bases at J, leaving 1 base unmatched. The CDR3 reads CASSLGGREQFF. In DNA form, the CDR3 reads TGTGCCAGCAGTTTAGGCGGGAGGGAGCAGTTCTTC.

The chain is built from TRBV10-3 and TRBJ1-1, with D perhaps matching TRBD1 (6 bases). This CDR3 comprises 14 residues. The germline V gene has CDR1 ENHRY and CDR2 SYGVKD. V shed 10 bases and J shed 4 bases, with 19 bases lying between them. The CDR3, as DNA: TGTGCCACCGGGGGGCGGGGGATGAGCACTGAAGCTTTCTTT. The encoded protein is CATGGRGMSTEAFF.

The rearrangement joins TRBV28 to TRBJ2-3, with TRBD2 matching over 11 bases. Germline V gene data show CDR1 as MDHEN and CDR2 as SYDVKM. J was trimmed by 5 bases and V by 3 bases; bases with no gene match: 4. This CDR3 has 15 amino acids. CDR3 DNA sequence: TGTGCCAGCAGTTTCCTAGCGGGGGGTTTAGATACGCAGTATTTT. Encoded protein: CASSFLAGGLDTQYF. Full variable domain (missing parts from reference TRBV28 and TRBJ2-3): DVKVTQSSRYLVKRTGEKVFLECVQDMDHENMFWYRQDPGLGLRLIYFSYDVKMKEKGDIPEGYSVSREKKERFSLILESASTNQTSMYLCASSFLAGGLDTQYFGPGTRLTVL.

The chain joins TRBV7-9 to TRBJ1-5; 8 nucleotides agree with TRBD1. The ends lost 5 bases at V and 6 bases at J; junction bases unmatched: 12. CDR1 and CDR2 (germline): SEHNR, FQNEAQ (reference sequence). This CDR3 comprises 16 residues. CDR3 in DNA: TGTGCCAGCAGCGGACAGGGTTCCCCTCTTGGTCAGCCCCAGCATTTT. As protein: CASSGQGSPLGQPQHF.

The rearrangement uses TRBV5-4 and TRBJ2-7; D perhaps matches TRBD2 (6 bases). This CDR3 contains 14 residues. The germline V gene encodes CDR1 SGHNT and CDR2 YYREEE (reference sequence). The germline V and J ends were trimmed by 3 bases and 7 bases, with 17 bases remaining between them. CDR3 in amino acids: CASSSGGATSEQYF. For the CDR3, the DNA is TGTGCCAGCAGCTCTGGAGGGGCCACTTCGGAGCAGTACTTC.